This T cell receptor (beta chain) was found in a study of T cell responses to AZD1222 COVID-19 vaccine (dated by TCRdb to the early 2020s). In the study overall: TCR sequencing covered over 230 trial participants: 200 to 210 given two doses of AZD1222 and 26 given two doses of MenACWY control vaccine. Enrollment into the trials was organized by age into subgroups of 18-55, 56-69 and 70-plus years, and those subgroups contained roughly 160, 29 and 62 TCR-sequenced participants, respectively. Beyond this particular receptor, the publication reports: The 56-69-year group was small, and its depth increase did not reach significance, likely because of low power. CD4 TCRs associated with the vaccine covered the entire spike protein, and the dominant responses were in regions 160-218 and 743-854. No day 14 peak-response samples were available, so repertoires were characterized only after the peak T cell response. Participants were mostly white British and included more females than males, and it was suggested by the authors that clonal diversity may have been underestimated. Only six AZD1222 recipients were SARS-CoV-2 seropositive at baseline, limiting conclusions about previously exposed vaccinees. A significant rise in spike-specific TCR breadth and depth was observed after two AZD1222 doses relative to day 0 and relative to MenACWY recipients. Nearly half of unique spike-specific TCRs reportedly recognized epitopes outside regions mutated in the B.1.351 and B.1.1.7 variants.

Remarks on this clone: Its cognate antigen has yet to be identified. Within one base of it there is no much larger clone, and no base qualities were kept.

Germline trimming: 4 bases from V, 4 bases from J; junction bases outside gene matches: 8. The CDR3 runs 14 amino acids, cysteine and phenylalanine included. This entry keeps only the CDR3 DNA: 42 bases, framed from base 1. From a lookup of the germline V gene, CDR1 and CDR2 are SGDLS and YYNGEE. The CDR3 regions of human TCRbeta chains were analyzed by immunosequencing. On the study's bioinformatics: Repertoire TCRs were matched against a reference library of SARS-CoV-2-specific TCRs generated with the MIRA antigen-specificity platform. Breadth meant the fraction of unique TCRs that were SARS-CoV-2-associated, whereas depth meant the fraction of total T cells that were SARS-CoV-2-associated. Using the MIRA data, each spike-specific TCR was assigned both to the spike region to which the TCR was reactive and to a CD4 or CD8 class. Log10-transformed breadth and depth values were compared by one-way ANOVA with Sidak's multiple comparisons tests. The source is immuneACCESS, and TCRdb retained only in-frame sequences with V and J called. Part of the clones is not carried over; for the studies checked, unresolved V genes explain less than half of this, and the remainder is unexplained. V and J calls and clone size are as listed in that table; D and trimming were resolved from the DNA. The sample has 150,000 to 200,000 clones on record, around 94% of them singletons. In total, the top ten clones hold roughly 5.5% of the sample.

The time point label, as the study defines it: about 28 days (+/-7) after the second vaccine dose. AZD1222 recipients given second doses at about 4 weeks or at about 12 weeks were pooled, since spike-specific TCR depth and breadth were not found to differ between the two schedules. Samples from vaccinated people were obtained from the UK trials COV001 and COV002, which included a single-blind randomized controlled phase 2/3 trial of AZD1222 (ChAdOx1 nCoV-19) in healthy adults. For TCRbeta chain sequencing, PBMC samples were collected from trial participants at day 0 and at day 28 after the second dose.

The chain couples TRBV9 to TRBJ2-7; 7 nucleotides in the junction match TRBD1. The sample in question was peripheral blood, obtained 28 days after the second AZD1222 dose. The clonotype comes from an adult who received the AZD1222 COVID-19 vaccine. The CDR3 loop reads CASSSGQNPYEQYF. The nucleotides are TGTGCCAGCAGCTCGGGACAGAATCCTTACGAGCAGTACTTC.